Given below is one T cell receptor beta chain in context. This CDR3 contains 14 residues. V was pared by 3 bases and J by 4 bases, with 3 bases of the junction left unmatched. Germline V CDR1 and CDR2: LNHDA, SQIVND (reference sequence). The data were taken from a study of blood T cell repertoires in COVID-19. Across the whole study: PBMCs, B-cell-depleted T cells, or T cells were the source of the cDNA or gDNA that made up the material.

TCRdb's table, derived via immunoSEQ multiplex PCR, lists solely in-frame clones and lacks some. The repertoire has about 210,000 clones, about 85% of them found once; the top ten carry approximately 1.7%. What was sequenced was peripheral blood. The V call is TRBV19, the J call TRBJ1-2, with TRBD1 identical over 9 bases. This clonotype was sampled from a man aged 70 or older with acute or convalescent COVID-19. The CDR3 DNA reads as TGTGCCAGTAGTATGACAGGGGGTACCTATGGCTACACCTTC. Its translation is CASSMTGGTYGYTF.